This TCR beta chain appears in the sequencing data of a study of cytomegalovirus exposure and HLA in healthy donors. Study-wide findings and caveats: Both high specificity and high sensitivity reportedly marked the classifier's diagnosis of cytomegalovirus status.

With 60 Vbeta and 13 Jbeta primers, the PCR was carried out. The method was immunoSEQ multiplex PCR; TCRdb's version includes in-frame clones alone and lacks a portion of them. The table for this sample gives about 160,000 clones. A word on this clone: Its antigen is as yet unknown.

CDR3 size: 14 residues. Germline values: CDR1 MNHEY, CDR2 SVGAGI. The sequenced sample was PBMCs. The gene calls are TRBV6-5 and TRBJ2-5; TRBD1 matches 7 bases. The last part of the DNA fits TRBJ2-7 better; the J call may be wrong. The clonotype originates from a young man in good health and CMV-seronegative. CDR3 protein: CASSLVGQVYEQYF. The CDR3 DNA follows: TGTGCCAGCAGTCTCGTAGGACAGGTCTACGAGCAGTACTTC.